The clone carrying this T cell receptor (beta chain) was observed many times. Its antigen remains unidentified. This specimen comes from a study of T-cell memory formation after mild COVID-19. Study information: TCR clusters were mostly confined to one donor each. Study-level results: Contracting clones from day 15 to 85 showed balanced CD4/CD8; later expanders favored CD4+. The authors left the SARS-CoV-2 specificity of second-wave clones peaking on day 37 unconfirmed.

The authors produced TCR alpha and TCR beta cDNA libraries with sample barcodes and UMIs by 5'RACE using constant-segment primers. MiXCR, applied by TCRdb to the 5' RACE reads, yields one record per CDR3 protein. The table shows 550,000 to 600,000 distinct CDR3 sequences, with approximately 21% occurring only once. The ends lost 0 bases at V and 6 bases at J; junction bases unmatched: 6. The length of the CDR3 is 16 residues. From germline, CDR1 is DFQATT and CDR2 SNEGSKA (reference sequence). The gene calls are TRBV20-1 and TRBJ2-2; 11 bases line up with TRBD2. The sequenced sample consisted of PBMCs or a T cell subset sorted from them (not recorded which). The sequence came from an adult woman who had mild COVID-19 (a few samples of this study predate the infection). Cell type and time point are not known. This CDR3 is CSARDSTSGDSGELFF. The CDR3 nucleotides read TGCAGTGCTAGAGATTCGACTAGCGGGGATTCCGGGGAGCTGTTTTTT.